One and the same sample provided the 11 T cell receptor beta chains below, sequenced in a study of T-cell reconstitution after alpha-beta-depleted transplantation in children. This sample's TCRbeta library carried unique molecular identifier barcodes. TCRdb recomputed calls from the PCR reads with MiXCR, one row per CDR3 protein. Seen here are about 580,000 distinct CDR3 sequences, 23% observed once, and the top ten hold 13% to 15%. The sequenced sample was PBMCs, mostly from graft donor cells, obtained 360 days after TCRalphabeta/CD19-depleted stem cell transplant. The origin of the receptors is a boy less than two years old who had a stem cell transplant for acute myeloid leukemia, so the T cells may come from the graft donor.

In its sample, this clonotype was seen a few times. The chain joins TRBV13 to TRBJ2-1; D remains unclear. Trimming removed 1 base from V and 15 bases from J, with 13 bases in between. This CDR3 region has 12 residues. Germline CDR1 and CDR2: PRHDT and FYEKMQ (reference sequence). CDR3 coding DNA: TGTGCCAGCAGCTTAGATTTTCGTTCCGGGTTCTTC. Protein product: CASSLDFRSGFF. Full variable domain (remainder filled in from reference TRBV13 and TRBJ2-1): AAGVIQSPRHLIKEKRETATLKCYPIPRHDTVYWYQQGPGQDPQFLISFYEKMQSDKGSIPDRFSAQQFSDYHSELNMSSLELGDSALYFCASSLDFRSGFFGPGTRLTVL.

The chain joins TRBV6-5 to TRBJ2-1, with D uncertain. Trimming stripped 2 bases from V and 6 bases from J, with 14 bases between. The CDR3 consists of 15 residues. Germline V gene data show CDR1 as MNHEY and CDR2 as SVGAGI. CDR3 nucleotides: TGTGCCAGCAGTTACGTAGGAGTCGGACCCAATGAGCAGTTCTTC. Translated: CASSYVGVGPNEQFF.

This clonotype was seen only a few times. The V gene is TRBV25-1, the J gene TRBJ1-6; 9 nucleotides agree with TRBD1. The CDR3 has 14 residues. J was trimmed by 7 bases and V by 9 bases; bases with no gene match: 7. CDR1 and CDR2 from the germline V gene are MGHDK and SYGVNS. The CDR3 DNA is TGTGCCAGTACCACCGGGACAGGGAATTCACCCCTCCACTTT. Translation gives CASTTGTGNSPLHF.

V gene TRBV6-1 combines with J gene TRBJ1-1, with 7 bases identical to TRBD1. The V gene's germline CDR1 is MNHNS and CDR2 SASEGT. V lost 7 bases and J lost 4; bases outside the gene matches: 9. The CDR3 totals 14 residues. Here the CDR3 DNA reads TGTGCCAGCACCTGGGGACAGTCCGCCACTGAAGCTTTCTTT. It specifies CASTWGQSATEAFF.

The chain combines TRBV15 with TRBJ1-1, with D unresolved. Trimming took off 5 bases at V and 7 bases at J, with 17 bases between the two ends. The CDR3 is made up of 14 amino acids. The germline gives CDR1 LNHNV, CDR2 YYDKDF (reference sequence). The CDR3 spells CATSPTGTVSEAFF. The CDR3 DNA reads TGTGCCACCAGCCCCACCGGAACGGTTAGTGAAGCTTTCTTT.

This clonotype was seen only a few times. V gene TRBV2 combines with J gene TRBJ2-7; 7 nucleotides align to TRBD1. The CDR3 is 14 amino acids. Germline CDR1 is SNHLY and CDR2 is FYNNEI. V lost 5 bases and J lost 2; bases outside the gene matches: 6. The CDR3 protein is CASSFRDRPYEQYF. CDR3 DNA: TGTGCCAGCAGTTTCCGGGACAGACCCTACGAGCAGTACTTC.

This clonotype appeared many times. CDR3: CSARDGSVSYEQYV. Here the CDR3 DNA reads TGCAGTGCTAGAGATGGGAGCGTCTCCTACGAGCAGTACGTC. J is TRBJ2-7 and V is TRBV20-1, with D perhaps TRBD2 (5 bases). The CDR3 runs to 14 residues. V was clipped by 0 bases and J by 0 bases, with 9 bases between them. Germline CDR1 DFQATT, CDR2 SNEGSKA (reference sequence).

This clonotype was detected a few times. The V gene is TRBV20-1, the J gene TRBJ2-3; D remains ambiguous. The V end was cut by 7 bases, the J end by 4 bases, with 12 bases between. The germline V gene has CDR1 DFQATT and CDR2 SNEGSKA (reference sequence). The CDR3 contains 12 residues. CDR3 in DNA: TGCAGTGTGGGTAGAACGGCAGATACGCAGTATTTT. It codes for CSVGRTADTQYF.

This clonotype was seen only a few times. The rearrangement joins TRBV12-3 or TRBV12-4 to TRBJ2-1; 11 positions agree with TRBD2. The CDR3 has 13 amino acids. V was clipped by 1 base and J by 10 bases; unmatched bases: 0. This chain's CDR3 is CASSLGTSGEQFF. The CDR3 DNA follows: TGTGCCAGCAGTTTAGGGACTAGCGGGGAGCAGTTCTTC.

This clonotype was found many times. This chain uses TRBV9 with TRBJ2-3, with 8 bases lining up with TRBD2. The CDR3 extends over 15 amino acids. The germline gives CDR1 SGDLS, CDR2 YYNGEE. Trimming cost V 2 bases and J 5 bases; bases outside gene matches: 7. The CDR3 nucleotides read TGTGCCAGCAGCGTGAGGCGGGGACTAGTAGATACGCAGTATTTT. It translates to CASSVRRGLVDTQYF. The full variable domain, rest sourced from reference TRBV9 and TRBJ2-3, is DSGVTQTPKHLITATGQRVTLRCSPRSGDLSVYWYQQSLDQGLQFLIQYYNGEERAKGNILERFSAQQFPDLHSELNLSSLELGDSALYFCASSVRRGLVDTQYFGPGTRLTVL.

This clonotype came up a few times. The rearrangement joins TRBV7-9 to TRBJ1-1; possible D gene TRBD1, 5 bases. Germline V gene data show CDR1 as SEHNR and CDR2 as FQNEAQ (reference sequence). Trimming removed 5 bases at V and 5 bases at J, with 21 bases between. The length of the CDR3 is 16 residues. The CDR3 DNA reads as TGTGCCAGCAGCCCAAGGAGCGGCTCCTGGGGGACTGAAGCTTTCTTT. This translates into CASSPRSGSWGTEAFF.